What follows describes a single T cell receptor (beta chain). Here immunoSEQ multiplex PCR was the method, and the copy in TCRdb shows in-frame clones only, minus some. The data contain around 190,000 clones, roughly nine tenths of them seen just once; the ten biggest clones take up 1.9%. This sample is drawn from a study of blood T cell repertoires in COVID-19. V trimming: 6 bases; J trimming: 0 bases; junction bases outside the gene matches: 9. The CDR3 sequence is 18 residues long. Germline-derived CDR1 and CDR2 are MNHEY and SVGEGT. Sequenced material: peripheral blood. The sequence was collected from a man in his late teens or twenties who had recovered from COVID-19. The rearrangement uses TRBV6-2 or TRBV6-3 and TRBJ2-6, with TRBD1 matching 9 bases. CDR3 sequence reads: CASSRPGQGYSGANVLTF. DNA for the CDR3: TGTGCCAGCAGCCGACCGGGACAGGGATACTCTGGGGCCAACGTCCTGACTTTC.